The subject of this entry is one TCR beta chain. Antigen specificity is unknown. The data derive from a study of T cell repertoires in cytomegalovirus infection. Study details: A matching HLA type, together with CMV infection, was signaled by public TCR beta signatures.

Using its own MiXCR run on the reads, TCRdb lists one record per CDR3 protein. Of hundreds of thousands of distinct CDR3 sequences in the sample, 31% are singletons; the top ten hold roughly an eighth. V was trimmed by 1 base and J by 3 bases, leaving 7 bases between them. CDR1 and CDR2 from the germline V gene are SGHRS and YFSETQ. The CDR3 runs to 14 residues. General study results and limits: HLA-C-restricted TCR beta clonotypes specific for CMV led the ex vivo response. Totalled public TCR beta family frequency picked out people who carried CMV plus the relevant HLA.

The sequencing input was PBMCs. The J gene is TRBJ1-4, the V gene TRBV5-1, with D unresolved. This receptor was taken from a human donor in good health (CMV status not recorded). Some clones in this sample may be carry-over from other donors' samples. The CDR3 sequence is CASSLRSPNEKLFF. CDR3 sequence (DNA): TGCGCCAGCAGCTTGCGGTCACCTAATGAAAAACTGTTTTTT.